This T cell receptor (beta chain) originates from a study of OX40 agonist ivuxolimab in advanced cancers. J was trimmed by 3 bases and V by 6 bases; bases with no gene match: 8. CDR1 is MGHDK, CDR2 SYGVNS, per germline. The CDR3 totals 15 residues. Only in-frame clones appear in the TCRdb table, and some are missing; sequencing was by immunoSEQ multiplex PCR. In the table there are 45,000 or so clones, 65% to 85% of which are singletons. This clone appeared a single time. This receptor was obtained from an adult with an advanced solid tumor such as melanoma, head and neck, liver or kidney cancer. This chain links TRBV25-1 with TRBJ2-3, with TRBD1 matching over 8 bases. This specimen was CD4+ or CD8+ T cells sorted from blood, taken in a trial of the OX40 agonist ivuxolimab. The CDR3 nucleotides are TGTGCCAGCAGAAACCAGGGGGCTCGAACAGATACGCAGTATTTT. Its translation is CASRNQGARTDTQYF.